This T cell receptor (beta chain) was sequenced during a study of blood T cells in healthy people across ages. Study information: Template switching picked up about one barcoded beta molecule for each two T cells.

Study-level findings and limits: Investigators treated diversity estimates from one million T cells as underestimates. A greater number of naive CD4+ cells and higher diversity distinguished long-lived donors from aged donors.

CDR3 length equals 14 residues. The trim removed 7 bases at V and 7 bases at J, leaving 9 bases unmatched. The germline CDR1 and CDR2 sequences are SQVTM and ANQGSEA. Those donating, healthy Caucasian individuals from Russia, were aged roughly 6 to 100. This clonotype was counted between two and nine times. What it recognizes is unknown. Then a second PCR, running roughly 7 to 11 cycles, was carried out with a sample-barcoded 5' primer and a J-beta primer mix. TCRdb recomputed calls from the 5' RACE reads with MiXCR, one row per CDR3 protein. The data contain 1.5 million to 2 million distinct CDR3 sequences, approximately 30% of them seen just once; the ten biggest clones take up approximately 7.7%.

The genes are TRBV29-1 and TRBJ2-7, with 14 bases matching TRBD2. This receptor was obtained from a woman in her thirties in good health. The source material was blood. This CDR3 is CSAGTSGSVGEQYF. The CDR3 DNA reads TGCAGCGCCGGGACTAGCGGGAGTGTCGGGGAGCAGTACTTC.